The 7 T cell receptor beta chains presented below share a single source sample, sequenced in a study of T cells after yellow fever vaccination. TCRdb re-analysed the 5' RACE reads in MiXCR, keeping a single row per CDR3 protein. The data show around 63,000 distinct CDR3 sequences, around 7.4% seen once. The material was CD8+ T cells sorted from PBMCs, obtained 15 days after the yellow fever booster vaccination. The source of these receptors is a man aged 25 to 40 who received the YFV17D yellow fever vaccine.

This clonotype showed up many times. The chain uses TRBV29-1 and TRBJ2-1; 7 bases are a match to TRBD2. The CDR3 is made up of 13 amino acids. V lost 3 bases, J lost 5 bases, and 4 bases stayed unmatched. Germline assignment: CDR1 SQVTM and CDR2 ANQGSEA. CDR3 coding DNA: TGCAGCGTTGAGGAGCGGGGAAACAATGAGCAGTTCTTC. Protein: CSVEERGNNEQFF.

This clonotype was counted ten times or more. This chain connects TRBV27 to TRBJ2-1; TRBD1 is a possible D gene (6 bases). Per germline, CDR1 MNHEY and CDR2 SMNVEV (reference sequence). V shed 5 bases and J shed 0 bases, with 23 bases lying between them. The CDR3 covers 19 residues. The CDR3 bases are TGTGCCAGCAGTCCATGGACAGAAACGAGACCAAGCTCCTACAATGAGCAGTTCTTC. Its translation is CASSPWTETRPSSYNEQFF.

This clonotype was counted a few times. The chain is built from TRBV30 and TRBJ2-1; D is uncertain. V was pared by 0 bases and J by 6 bases, with 3 bases between. The CDR3 covers 11 residues. Germline lookup yields CDR1 GTSNPN and CDR2 SVGIG (reference sequence). The CDR3 loop is CAWSVSNEQFF. CDR3 coding DNA: TGTGCCTGGAGTGTGAGCAATGAGCAGTTCTTC.

The sample holds many counts of this clonotype. V is TRBV15 and J is TRBJ2-7; 10 nucleotides line up with TRBD1. J gave up 3 bases and V 0 bases, and 8 bases lay outside the gene matches. Germline V CDR1 and CDR2: LNHNV, YYDKDF (reference sequence). The CDR3 is 17 amino acids. The CDR3 sequence: CATSRETPGTGDYEQYF. Written as DNA, the CDR3 is TGTGCCACCAGCAGAGAAACCCCCGGGACAGGGGACTACGAGCAGTACTTC. Variable domain in full (rest from reference TRBV15 and TRBJ2-7): DAMVIQNPRYQVTQFGKPVTLSCSQTLNHNVMYWYQQKSSQAPKLLFHYYDKDFNNEADTPDNFQSRRPNTSFCFLDIRSPGLGDTAMYLCATSRETPGTGDYEQYFGPGTRLTVT.

This clonotype was observed many times. The chain is built from TRBV28 and TRBJ2-1; 12 bases are a match to TRBD2. Trimming at V came to 2 bases and at J to 7 bases, leaving 3 bases not matched to a gene. The germline gives CDR1 MDHEN, CDR2 SYDVKM. CDR3 length equals 15 residues. The CDR3 nucleotides read TGTGCCAGCAGTTTAGGCACTAGCGGGAGGAATGAGCAGTTCTTC. Amino acid sequence: CASSLGTSGRNEQFF.

There are many counts of this clonotype. The chain combines TRBV20-1 with TRBJ2-1; D possibly corresponds to TRBD2 (5 bases). This CDR3 is 17 amino acids long. V lost 0 bases and J 8 bases, leaving 23 bases between the germline ends. Germline CDR1 and CDR2: DFQATT and SNEGSKA (reference sequence). As DNA, the CDR3 is TGCAGTGCTAGAGATCCATTGAGGTCTAGCATTGGCCATGAGCAGTTCTTC. Protein sequence: CSARDPLRSSIGHEQFF.

In this sample, this clonotype turned up many times. The chain uses TRBV29-1 and TRBJ2-7; D gene uncertain. CDR1 and CDR2 from the germline V gene are SQVTM and ANQGSEA. CDR3 length equals 13 residues. V lost 0 bases and J lost 6, with 12 bases in between. CDR3 region: CSVEDRERPEQYF. The CDR3 DNA is TGCAGCGTTGAAGATCGAGAGCGACCCGAGCAGTACTTC.